This passage covers 19 T cell receptor beta chains from one sample sequenced in a study of OX40 agonist ivuxolimab in advanced cancers. Repertoires were generated with immunoSEQ multiplex PCR, while TCRdb's copy carries only in-frame clones and drops some. Among tens of thousands of clones listed, roughly 82% were seen once. Sample: CD4+ or CD8+ T cells sorted from blood, taken in a trial of the OX40 agonist ivuxolimab. Receptors were obtained from an adult with an advanced solid tumor such as melanoma, head and neck, liver or kidney cancer.

The chain uses TRBV11-2 and TRBJ2-5, with 13 bases fitting TRBD2. With 5 bases clipped from V and 1 base from J, the junction kept 4 bases outside the gene matches. The CDR3 sequence is 16 residues long. The germline CDR1 and CDR2 sequences are SGHAT and FQNNGV. The CDR3 protein is CASSRRTSGGQETQYF. The CDR3 DNA reads TGTGCCAGCAGCCGTAGGACTAGCGGGGGCCAAGAGACCCAGTACTTC.

The chain links TRBV7-9 to TRBJ1-4; D perhaps matches TRBD1 (5 bases). Between the trimmed V and J ends, which lost 3 bases and 0 bases, there was a span of 17 bases. The germline V gene has CDR1 SEHNR and CDR2 FQNEAQ (reference sequence). The CDR3 is 18 amino acids. Here the CDR3 reads CASSLDIWGSSTNEKLFF. CDR3 sequence (DNA): TGTGCCAGCAGCTTGGATATCTGGGGGAGTTCAACTAATGAAAAACTGTTTTTT.

This chain joins TRBV9 and TRBJ1-1, with a weak D call TRBD1 (6 bases). V lost 4 bases and J 0 bases, leaving 13 bases between the germline ends. Germline lookup yields CDR1 SGDLS and CDR2 YYNGEE. The CDR3 extends over 15 amino acids. CDR3 sequence reads: CASSYIPGVNTEAFF. For the CDR3, the DNA is TGTGCCAGCAGCTATATCCCAGGGGTGAACACTGAAGCTTTCTTT.

V gene TRBV30 combines with J gene TRBJ2-5; D is undetermined. The V and J ends lost 1 base and 4 bases respectively, with 4 bases between them. Germline V gene data show CDR1 as GTSNPN and CDR2 as SVGIG (reference sequence). The CDR3 extends over 11 amino acids. The CDR3 DNA reads TGTGCCTGGAGTGCGGCAGAGACCCAGTACTTC. It encodes CAWSAAETQYF. The complete variable domain, with remaining parts taken from reference TRBV30 and TRBJ2-5, reads SQTIHQWPATLVQPVGSPLSLECTVEGTSNPNLYWYRQAAGRGLQLLFYSVGIGQISSEVPQNLSASRPQDRQFILSSKKLLLSDSGFYLCAWSAAETQYFGPGTRLLVL.

J is TRBJ2-5 and V is TRBV4-2; D might be TRBD1 (7 bases). Germline CDR1 is LGHNA and CDR2 is YNFKEQ. This CDR3 is built from 15 residues. The V end lost 7 bases, the J end lost 1 base, and 16 bases lay between the germline ends. CDR3 in DNA: TGTGCCAGCAAGGGAGGAACAGGGGTCCAAGAGACCCAGTACTTC. It specifies CASKGGTGVQETQYF.

This clone was seen a single time. The chain is built from TRBV9 and TRBJ2-7; no definite D call. Germline-derived CDR1 and CDR2 are SGDLS and YYNGEE. Trimming stripped 0 bases from V and 6 bases from J, with 10 bases between. CDR3 length equals 13 residues. The CDR3 DNA sequence: TGTGCCAGCAGCGTAGTCGTGGGCGGCGAGCAGTACTTC. It translates to CASSVVVGGEQYF.

This clone was observed a single time. V is TRBV2 and J is TRBJ2-6; weak D call: TRBD2 (6 bases). This CDR3 is 14 amino acids long. V was pared by 6 bases and J by 4 bases, with 10 bases between. Germline CDR1 SNHLY, CDR2 FYNNEI. In nucleotides, the CDR3 is TGTGCCAGCAGCCCGCGGGGAGGGGCCAACGTCCTGACTTTC. It is translated as CASSPRGGANVLTF.

The rearrangement joins TRBV19 to TRBJ2-7, with 11 bases that match TRBD1. The CDR3 sequence is 16 residues long. Germline CDR1 and CDR2: LNHDA and SQIVND (reference sequence). V lost 5 bases and J lost 2; bases outside the gene matches: 8. CDR3 in amino acids: CASSRTGGGSPYEQYF. The CDR3 DNA reads TGTGCCAGTAGTCGGACAGGGGGCGGGAGCCCCTACGAGCAGTACTTC. Based on the CDR3 plus reference TRBV19 and TRBJ2-7, the full variable domain is DGGITQSPKYLFRKEGQNVTLSCEQNLNHDAMYWYRQDPGQGLRLIYYSQIVNDFQKGDIAEGYSVSREKKESFPLTVTSAQKNPTAFYLCASSRTGGGSPYEQYFGPGTRLTVT.

The genes are TRBV5-1 and TRBJ2-1; D may be TRBD1 (5 bases). CDR3 length equals 15 residues. Trimming stripped 1 base from V and 4 bases from J, with 12 bases between. Germline CDR1 is SGHRS and CDR2 is YFSETQ. CDR3 in DNA: TGCGCCAGCAGCTTGATAGGGGATTTATACAATGAGCAGTTCTTC. It encodes CASSLIGDLYNEQFF.

The chain is built from TRBV19 and TRBJ1-5, with 8 bases matching TRBD1. Looked up from germline, CDR1 is LNHDA and CDR2 is SQIVND (reference sequence). V trimming: 11 bases; J trimming: 4 bases; junction bases outside the gene matches: 7. The CDR3 has 13 amino acids. This CDR3 reads CASGQALNQPQHF. Here the CDR3 DNA reads TGTGCCTCGGGACAGGCTCTTAATCAGCCCCAGCATTTT.

CDR3 residues: CASSLTSDRYYGYTF. DNA for the CDR3: TGTGCCAGCTCACTTACCTCGGACAGATACTATGGCTACACCTTC. This chain connects TRBV18 to TRBJ1-2; tentative D call: TRBD1 (6 bases). V lost 4 bases and J lost 3, with 15 bases in between. In germline, CDR1 is KGHSH, CDR2 LQKENI. The CDR3 covers 15 residues. Full variable domain (rest looked up from reference TRBV18 and TRBJ1-2): NAGVMQNPRHLVRRRGQEARLRCSPMKGHSHVYWYRQLPEEGLKFMVYLQKENIIDESGMPKERFSAEFPKEGPSILRIQQVVRGDSAAYFCASSLTSDRYYGYTFGSGTRLTVV.

The count of this clone is one. CDR3 sequence (DNA): TGTGCCAGCAGCCCGGACAGATTGAACACCGGGGAGCTGTTTTTT. Translated: CASSPDRLNTGELFF. V usage is TRBV7-2 and J usage is TRBJ2-2, with D possibly TRBD1 on 6 matching bases. Per the germline V gene, CDR1 is SGHTA and CDR2 is FQGNSA. The CDR3 spans 15 residues. V was pared by 5 bases and J by 1 base, with 11 bases between.

DNA for the CDR3: TGTGCCAGCAGCTTAGGAGCCTACGAGCAGTACTTC. Its protein is CASSLGAYEQYF. This chain uses TRBV7-2 with TRBJ2-7; D gene uncertain. Germline V gives CDR1 SGHTA, CDR2 FQGNSA. Trimming took 1 base from V and 2 from J, leaving 3 bases between them. There are 12 residues in the CDR3. Variable domain in full (rest from reference TRBV7-2 and TRBJ2-7): GAGVSQSPSNKVTEKGKDVELRCDPISGHTALYWYRQSLGQGLEFLIYFQGNSAPDKSGLPSDRFSAERTGGSVSTLTIQRTQQEDSAVYLCASSLGAYEQYFGPGTRLTVT.

The chain is built from TRBV5-6 and TRBJ2-5; weak D call: TRBD2 (5 bases). CDR1 and CDR2 (germline): SGHDT, YYEEEE. V was clipped by 2 bases and J by 5 bases, with 13 bases between them. The CDR3 length is 14 residues. The CDR3 DNA sequence: TGTGCCAGCAGCTTTAGAGGGTTTCGTGAGACCCAGTACTTC. It codes for CASSFRGFRETQYF.

This chain uses TRBV5-1 with TRBJ2-6; a weak D match, TRBD1 (5 bases). The CDR3 covers 17 residues. The germline CDR1 and CDR2 sequences are SGHRS and YFSETQ. V shed 0 bases and J shed 0 bases, with 10 bases lying between them. The CDR3 DNA sequence: TGCGCCAGCAGCTTGGAGGGCAGGGCCTCTGGGGCCAACGTCCTGACTTTC. This sequence encodes CASSLEGRASGANVLTF.

The V gene is TRBV4-1, the J gene TRBJ1-2; 7 bases agree with TRBD1. The CDR3 is 19 residues long. The V and J ends lost 1 base and 1 base, in that order; junction bases with no gene match: 15. CDR1 MGHRA and CDR2 YSYEKL come from the germline V gene. The CDR3 loop is CASSQVILAYGQVNYGYTF. The CDR3 DNA reads as TGCGCCAGCAGCCAAGTCATTCTTGCCTATGGACAGGTTAACTATGGCTACACCTTC.

Here the CDR3 reads CASSIGASRTDTQYF. DNA for the CDR3: TGTGCCAGTAGTATAGGTGCCAGTCGCACAGATACGCAGTATTTT. V gene TRBV19 combines with J gene TRBJ2-3; D is ambiguous. The ends were cut back, 1 base at V and 1 base at J, with 9 bases in the middle. The germline CDR1 and CDR2 sequences are LNHDA and SQIVND (reference sequence). The CDR3 totals 15 residues.

This sequence joins TRBV5-1 and TRBJ2-3; D unresolved. This CDR3 region has 13 residues. CDR1 and CDR2 (germline): SGHRS, YFSETQ. The ends were cut back, 0 bases at V and 3 bases at J, with 5 bases in the middle. CDR3 sequence (DNA): TGCGCCAGCAGCTTGGAAGGGACAGATACGCAGTATTTT. Protein product: CASSLEGTDTQYF.

This clone was detected only a few times. This chain connects TRBV15 to TRBJ1-2; D remains ambiguous. The CDR3 is 17 amino acids. V was shortened by 3 bases and J by 6 bases, with 23 bases between the two germline ends. Germline CDR1 LNHNV, CDR2 YYDKDF (reference sequence). The CDR3 loop reads CATSSPSSPIRRDGYTF. The DNA for the CDR3 is TGTGCCACCAGCAGCCCGTCGAGCCCCATCCGGAGGGATGGCTACACCTTC.